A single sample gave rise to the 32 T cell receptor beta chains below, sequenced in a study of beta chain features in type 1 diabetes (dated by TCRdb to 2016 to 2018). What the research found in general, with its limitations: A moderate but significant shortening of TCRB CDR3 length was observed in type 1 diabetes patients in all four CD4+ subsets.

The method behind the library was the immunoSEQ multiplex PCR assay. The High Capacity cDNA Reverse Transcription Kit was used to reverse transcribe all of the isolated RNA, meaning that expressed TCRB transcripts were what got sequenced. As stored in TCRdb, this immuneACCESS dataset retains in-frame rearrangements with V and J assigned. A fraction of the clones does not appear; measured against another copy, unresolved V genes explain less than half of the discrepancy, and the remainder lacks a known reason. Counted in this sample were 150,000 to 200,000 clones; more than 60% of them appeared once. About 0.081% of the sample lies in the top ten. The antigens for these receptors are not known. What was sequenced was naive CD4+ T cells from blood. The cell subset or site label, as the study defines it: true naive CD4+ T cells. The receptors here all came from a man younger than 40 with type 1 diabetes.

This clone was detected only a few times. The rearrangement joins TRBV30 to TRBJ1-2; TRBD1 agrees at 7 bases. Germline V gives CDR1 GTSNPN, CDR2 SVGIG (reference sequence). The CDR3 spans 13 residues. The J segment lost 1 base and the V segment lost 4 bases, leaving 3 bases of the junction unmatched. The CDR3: CAWTGQNNYGYTF. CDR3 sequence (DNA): TGTGCCTGGACGGGACAGAATAACTATGGCTACACCTTC.

CDR3 loop: CASSPPGAVLTF. For the CDR3, the DNA is TGTGCCAGCAGTCCCCCGGGAGCCGTCCTGACTTTC. The chain uses TRBV28 and TRBJ2-6, with TRBD2 as a possible D gene (6 bases). Deletions cut 5 bases from V and 12 bases from J, with 11 bases between. Germline V gene lookup returns CDR1 MDHEN and CDR2 SYDVKM. CDR3 size: 12 residues.

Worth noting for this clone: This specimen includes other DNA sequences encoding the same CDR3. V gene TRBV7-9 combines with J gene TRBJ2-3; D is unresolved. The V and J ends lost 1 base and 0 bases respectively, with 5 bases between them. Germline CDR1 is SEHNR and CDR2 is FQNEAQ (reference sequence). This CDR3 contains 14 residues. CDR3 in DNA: TGTGCCAGCAGCTTAGACAGAAGCACAGATACGCAGTATTTT. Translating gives CASSLDRSTDTQYF.

CDR3 coding DNA: TGTGCCAGCAGCTTAGATCCAGGACAGGGGACTGAAAAACTGTTTTTT. This translates into CASSLDPGQGTEKLFF. The chain couples TRBV11-2 to TRBJ1-4; 9 nucleotides match TRBD1. J gave up 7 bases and V 0 bases, and 6 bases lay outside the gene matches. Germline lookup yields CDR1 SGHAT and CDR2 FQNNGV. CDR3 length: 16 residues.

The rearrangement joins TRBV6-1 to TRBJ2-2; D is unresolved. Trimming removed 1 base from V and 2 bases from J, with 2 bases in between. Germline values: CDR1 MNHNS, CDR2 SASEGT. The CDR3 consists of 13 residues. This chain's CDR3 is CASSEVNTGELFF. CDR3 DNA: TGTGCCAGCAGTGAAGTCAACACCGGGGAGCTGTTTTTT.

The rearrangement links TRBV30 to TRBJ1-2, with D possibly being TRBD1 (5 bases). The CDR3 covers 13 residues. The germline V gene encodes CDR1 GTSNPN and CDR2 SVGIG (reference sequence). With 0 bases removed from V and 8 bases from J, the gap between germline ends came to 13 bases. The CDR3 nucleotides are TGTGCCTGGAGTGTACAGGAGGGTTTAGGCTACACCTTC. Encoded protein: CAWSVQEGLGYTF.

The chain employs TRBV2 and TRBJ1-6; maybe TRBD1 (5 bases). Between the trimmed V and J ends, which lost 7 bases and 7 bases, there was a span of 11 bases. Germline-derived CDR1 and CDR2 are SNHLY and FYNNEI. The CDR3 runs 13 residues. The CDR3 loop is CASTDSGNSPLHF. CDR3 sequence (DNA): TGTGCCAGCACCGACAGTGGAAATTCACCCCTCCACTTT.

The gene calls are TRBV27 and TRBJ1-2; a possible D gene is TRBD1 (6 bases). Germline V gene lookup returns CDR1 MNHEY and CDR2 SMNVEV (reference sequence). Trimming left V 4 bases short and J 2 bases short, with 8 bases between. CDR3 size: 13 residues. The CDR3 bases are TGTGCCAGCAGTTGGCAGGGGAACTATGGCTACACCTTC. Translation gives CASSWQGNYGYTF.

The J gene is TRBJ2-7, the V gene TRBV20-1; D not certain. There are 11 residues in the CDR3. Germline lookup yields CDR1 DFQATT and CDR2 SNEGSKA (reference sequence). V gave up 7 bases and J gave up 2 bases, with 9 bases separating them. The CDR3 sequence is CSVGRTYEQYF. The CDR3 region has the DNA TGCAGTGTGGGCAGGACCTACGAGCAGTACTTC.

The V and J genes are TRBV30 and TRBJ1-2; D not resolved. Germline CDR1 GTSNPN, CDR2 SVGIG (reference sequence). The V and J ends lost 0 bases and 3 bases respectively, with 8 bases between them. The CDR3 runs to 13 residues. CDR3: CAWSVTGYYGYTF. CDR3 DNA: TGTGCCTGGAGTGTAACGGGGTACTATGGCTACACCTTC.

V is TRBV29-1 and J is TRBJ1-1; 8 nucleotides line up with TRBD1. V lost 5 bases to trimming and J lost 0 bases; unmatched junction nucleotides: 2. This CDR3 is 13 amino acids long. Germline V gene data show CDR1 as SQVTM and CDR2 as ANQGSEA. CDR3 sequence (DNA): TGCAGCGTTTCGGACAGGGTGAACACTGAAGCTTTCTTT. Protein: CSVSDRVNTEAFF.

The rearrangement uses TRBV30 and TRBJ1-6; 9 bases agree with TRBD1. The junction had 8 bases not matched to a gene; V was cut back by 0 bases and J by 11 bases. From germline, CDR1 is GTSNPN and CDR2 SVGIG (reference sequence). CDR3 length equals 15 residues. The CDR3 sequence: CAWSVRGQGRPPLHF. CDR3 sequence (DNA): TGTGCCTGGAGTGTAAGGGGACAGGGTCGGCCACCCCTCCACTTT.

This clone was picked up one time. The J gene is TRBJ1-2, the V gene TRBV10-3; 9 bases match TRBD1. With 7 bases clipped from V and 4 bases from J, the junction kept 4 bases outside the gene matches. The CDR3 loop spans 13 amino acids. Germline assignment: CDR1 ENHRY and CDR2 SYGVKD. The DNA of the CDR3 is TGTGCCATCACTACAGGGGGCAGCTATGGCTACACCTTC. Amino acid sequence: CAITTGGSYGYTF.

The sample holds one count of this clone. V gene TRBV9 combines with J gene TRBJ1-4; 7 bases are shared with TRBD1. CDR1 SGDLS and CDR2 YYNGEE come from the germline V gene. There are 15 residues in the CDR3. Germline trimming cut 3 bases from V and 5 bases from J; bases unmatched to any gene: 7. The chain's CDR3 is CASSERQGGNEKLFF. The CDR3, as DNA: TGTGCCAGCAGCGAGAGACAGGGAGGCAATGAAAAACTGTTTTTT. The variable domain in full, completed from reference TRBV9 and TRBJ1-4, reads DSGVTQTPKHLITATGQRVTLRCSPRSGDLSVYWYQQSLDQGLQFLIQYYNGEERAKGNILERFSAQQFPDLHSELNLSSLELGDSALYFCASSERQGGNEKLFFGSGTQLSVL.

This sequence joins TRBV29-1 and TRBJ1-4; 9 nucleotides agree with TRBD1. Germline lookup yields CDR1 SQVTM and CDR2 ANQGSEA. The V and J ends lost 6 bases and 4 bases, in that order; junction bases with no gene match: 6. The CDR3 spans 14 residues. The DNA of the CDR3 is TGCAGCGTGGGACAGGGCGGACTTAATGAAAAACTGTTTTTT. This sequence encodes CSVGQGGLNEKLFF.

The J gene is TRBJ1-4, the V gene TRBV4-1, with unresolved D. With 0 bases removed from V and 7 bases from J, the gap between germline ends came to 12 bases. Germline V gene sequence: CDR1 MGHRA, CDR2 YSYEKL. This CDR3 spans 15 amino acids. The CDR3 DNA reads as TGCGCCAGCAGCCAAGAGATAGGGTTGGGTGAAAAACTGTTTTTT. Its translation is CASSQEIGLGEKLFF.

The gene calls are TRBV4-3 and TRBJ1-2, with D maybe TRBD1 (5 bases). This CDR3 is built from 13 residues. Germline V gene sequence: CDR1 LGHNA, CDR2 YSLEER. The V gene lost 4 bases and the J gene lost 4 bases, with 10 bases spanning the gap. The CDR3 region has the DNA TGCGCCAGCAGCCGAGACAGCCTCTATGGCTACACCTTC. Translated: CASSRDSLYGYTF.

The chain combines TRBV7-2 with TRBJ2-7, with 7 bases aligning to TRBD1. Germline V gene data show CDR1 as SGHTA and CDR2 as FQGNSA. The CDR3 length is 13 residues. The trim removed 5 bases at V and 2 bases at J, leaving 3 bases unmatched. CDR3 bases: TGTGCCAGCAGCGTGACAGGGCCCTACGAGCAGTACTTC. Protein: CASSVTGPYEQYF.

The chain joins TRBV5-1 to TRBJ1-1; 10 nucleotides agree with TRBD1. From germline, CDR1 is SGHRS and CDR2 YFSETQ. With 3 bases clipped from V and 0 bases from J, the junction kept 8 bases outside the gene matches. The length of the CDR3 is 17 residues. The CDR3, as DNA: TGCGCCAGCAGCTGGCCGGGACAGGGGAAAATGAACACTGAAGCTTTCTTT. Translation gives CASSWPGQGKMNTEAFF.

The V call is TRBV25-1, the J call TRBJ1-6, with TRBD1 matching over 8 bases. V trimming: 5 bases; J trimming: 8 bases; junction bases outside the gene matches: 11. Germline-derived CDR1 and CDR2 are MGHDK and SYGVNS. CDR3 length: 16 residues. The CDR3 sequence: CASSSGQGWSDSPLHF. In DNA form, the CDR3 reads TGTGCCAGCAGTAGCGGACAGGGCTGGAGTGATTCACCCCTCCACTTT. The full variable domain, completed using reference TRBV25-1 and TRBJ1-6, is EADIYQTPRYLVIGTGKKITLECSQTMGHDKMYWYQQDPGMELHLIHYSYGVNSTEKGDLSSESTVSRIRTEHFPLTLESARPSHTSQYLCASSSGQGWSDSPLHFGNGTRLTVT.

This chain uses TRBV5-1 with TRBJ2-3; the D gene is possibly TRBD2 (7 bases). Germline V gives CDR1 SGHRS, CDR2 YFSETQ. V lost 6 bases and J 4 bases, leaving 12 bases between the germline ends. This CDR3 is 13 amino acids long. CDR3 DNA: TGCGCCAGCAAGGGCGGGGGCCCAGATACGCAGTATTTT. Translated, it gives CASKGGGPDTQYF. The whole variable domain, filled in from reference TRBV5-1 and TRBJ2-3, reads KAGVTQTPRYLIKTRGQQVTLSCSPISGHRSVSWYQQTPGQGLQFLFEYFSETQRNKGNFPGRFSGRQFSNSRSEMNVSTLELGDSALYLCASKGGGPDTQYFGPGTRLTVL.

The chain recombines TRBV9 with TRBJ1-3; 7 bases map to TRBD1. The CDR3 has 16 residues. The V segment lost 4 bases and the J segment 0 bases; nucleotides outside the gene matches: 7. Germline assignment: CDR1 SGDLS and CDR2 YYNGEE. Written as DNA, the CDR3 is TGTGCCAGCAGCACAAGGACAGGAACCTCTGGAAACACCATATATTTT. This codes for CASSTRTGTSGNTIYF.

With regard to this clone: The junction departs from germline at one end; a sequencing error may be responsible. The CDR3 is CIGERYNEQFF. DNA for the CDR3: TGCATAGGGGAACGTTACAATGAGCAGTTCTTC. This chain links TRBV7-9 with TRBJ2-1, with D maybe TRBD1 (5 bases). The length of the CDR3 is 11 residues. CDR1 SEHNR and CDR2 FQNEAQ come from the germline V gene (reference sequence).

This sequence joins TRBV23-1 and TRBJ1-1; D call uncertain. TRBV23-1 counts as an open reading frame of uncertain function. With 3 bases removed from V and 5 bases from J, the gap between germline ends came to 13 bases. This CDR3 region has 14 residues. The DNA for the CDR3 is TGCGCCAGCAGTCATTCCCTTGGGCGGACTGAAGCTTTCTTT. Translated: CASSHSLGRTEAFF.

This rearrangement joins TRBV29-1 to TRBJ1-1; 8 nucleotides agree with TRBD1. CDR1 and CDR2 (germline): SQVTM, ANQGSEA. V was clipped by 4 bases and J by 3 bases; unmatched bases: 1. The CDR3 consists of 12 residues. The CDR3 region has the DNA TGCAGCGTTGTACAGGGGGACACTGAAGCTTTCTTT. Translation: CSVVQGDTEAFF.

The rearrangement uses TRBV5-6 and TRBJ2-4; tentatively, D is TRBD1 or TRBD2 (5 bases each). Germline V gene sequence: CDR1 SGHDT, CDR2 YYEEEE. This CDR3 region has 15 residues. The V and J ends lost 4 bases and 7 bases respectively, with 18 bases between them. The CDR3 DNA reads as TGTGCCAGCAGCCCGGTGCAGGGAAGAGGGAACATTCAGTACTTC. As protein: CASSPVQGRGNIQYF.

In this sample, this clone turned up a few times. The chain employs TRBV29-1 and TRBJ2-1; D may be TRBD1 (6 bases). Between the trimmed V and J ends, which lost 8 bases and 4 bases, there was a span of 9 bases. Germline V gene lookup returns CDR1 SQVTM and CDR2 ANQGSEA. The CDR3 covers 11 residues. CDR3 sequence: CSSRGYNEQFF. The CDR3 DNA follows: TGCAGCAGCAGGGGTTACAATGAGCAGTTCTTC.

The CDR3 protein is CSGRQGADYGYTF. The CDR3 region has the DNA TGCAGCGGCCGACAGGGTGCGGACTATGGCTACACCTTC. The chain joins TRBV29-1 to TRBJ1-2; TRBD1 matches 7 bases. Unmatched junction bases numbered 8, after V lost 7 bases and J lost 3 bases. This CDR3 has 13 amino acids. Germline lookup yields CDR1 SQVTM and CDR2 ANQGSEA.

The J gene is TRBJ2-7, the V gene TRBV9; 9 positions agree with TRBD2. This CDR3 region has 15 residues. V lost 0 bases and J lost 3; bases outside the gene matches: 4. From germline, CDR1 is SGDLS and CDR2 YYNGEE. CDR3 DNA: TGTGCCAGCAGCGTAGGCCAGCGGGGGGACTACGAGCAGTACTTC. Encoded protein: CASSVGQRGDYEQYF. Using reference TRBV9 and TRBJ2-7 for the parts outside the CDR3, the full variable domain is DSGVTQTPKHLITATGQRVTLRCSPRSGDLSVYWYQQSLDQGLQFLIQYYNGEERAKGNILERFSAQQFPDLHSELNLSSLELGDSALYFCASSVGQRGDYEQYFGPGTRLTVT.

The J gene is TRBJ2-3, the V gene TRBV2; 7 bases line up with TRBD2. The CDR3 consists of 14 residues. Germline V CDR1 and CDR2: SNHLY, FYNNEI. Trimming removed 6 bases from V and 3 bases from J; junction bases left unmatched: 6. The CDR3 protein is CASSSAGDTDTQYF. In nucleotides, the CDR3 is TGTGCCAGCAGCTCTGCGGGGGATACAGATACGCAGTATTTT.

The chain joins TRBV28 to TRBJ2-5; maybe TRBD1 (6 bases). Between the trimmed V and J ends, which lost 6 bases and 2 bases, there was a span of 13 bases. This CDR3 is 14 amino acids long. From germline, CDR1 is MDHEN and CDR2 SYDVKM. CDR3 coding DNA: TGTGCCAGCAGCATCGCGGACAGACAAGAGACCCAGTACTTC. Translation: CASSIADRQETQYF.

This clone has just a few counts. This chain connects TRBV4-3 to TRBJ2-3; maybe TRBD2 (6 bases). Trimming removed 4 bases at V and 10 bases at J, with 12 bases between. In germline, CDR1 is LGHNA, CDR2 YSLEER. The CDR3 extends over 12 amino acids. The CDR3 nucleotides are TGCGCCAGCAGCCCAGGGCCTAGCGCGCAGTATTTT. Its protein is CASSPGPSAQYF.